This paragraph reports one T cell receptor beta chain. What it binds is not known. These data belong to a study of a mutant IDH1 vaccine in newly diagnosed glioma. For the study at large: The start of vaccination came 4-6 weeks after radiotherapy alone, or with temozolomide cycles. Broader study findings: Changes in top peripheral clonotypes did not appear linked to pseudoprogression.

Produced via immunoSEQ multiplex PCR; TCRdb's table is partial and in-frame only. The table shows 50,000 to 70,000 clones, with around four fifths occurring only once. Time point: week 35, safety follow-up. Vaccine doses each comprised 300 ug of mutant IDH1 20-mer peptide, with topical imiquimod. Patients were given eight vaccinations, scheduled in weeks 1, 3, 5, 7, 11, 15, 19 and 23. V lost 4 bases and J 0 bases, leaving 9 bases between the germline ends. The CDR3 spans 14 residues. From germline, CDR1 is MDHEN and CDR2 SYDVKM. The TCR was taken from a man in his thirties or forties with glioma. The source material was PBMCs, sampled from a glioma patient whose treatment included an IDH1 peptide vaccine. The gene calls are TRBV28 and TRBJ1-2; D is uncertain. CDR3 in amino acids: CASSSEYANYGYTF. The CDR3 DNA is TGTGCCAGCAGTTCCGAATACGCTAACTATGGCTACACCTTC.